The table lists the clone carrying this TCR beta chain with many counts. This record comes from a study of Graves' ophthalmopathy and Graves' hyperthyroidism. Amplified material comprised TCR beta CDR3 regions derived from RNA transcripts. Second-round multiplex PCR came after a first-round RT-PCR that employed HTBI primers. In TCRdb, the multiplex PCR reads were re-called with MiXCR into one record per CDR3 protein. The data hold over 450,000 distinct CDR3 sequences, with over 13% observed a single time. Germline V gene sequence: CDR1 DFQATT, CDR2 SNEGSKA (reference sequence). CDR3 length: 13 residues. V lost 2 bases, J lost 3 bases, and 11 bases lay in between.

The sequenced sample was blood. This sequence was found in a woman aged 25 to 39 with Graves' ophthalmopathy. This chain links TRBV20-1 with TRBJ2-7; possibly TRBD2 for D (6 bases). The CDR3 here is CSARLAIGYEQYF. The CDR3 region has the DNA TGCAGTGCTAGACTAGCGATCGGCTACGAGCAGTACTTC.